Below are 9 T cell receptor beta chains sequenced from a single sample in a study of lymphopenia after photon versus proton radiotherapy. Sequencing was performed with immunoSEQ multiplex PCR; in TCRdb, only in-frame clones are kept and a portion is missing. The repertoire has about 50,000 clones, about 92% of them found once; the top ten carry more than 15%. The sequencing here drew on peripheral blood, taken from a patient treated with photon-based radiotherapy. These receptor sequences come from a woman aged 40 to 49 with cholangiocarcinoma.

The rearrangement uses TRBV5-4 and TRBJ2-3, with D tentatively TRBD1 or TRBD2 (5 bases each). The CDR3 extends over 15 amino acids. Germline V lookup: CDR1 SGHNT, CDR2 YYREEE (reference sequence). The ends were cut back, 4 bases at V and 4 bases at J, with 16 bases in the middle. CDR3 nucleotides: TGTGCCAGCAGCCGGGAAGGGACCCCAGCAGATACGCAGTATTTT. Translation: CASSREGTPADTQYF.

CDR3 DNA sequence: TGTGCCAGCAGCTTGCTGAGCTCTGGGGCCAACGTCCTGACTTTC. It translates to CASSLLSSGANVLTF. V gene TRBV7-9 combines with J gene TRBJ2-6, with D unresolved. CDR1 SEHNR and CDR2 FQNEAQ come from the germline V gene (reference sequence). Trimming stripped 3 bases from V and 0 bases from J, with 6 bases between. The CDR3 contains 15 residues.

The V gene is TRBV30, the J gene TRBJ1-3; D unclear. CDR3 size: 12 residues. In germline, CDR1 is GTSNPN, CDR2 SVGIG (reference sequence). Trimming pared 8 bases from V and 2 bases from J, leaving 10 bases between. CDR3 amino acids: CAVTEPGNTIYF. The CDR3 DNA sequence: TGTGCCGTGACGGAGCCTGGAAACACCATATATTTT.

This clone appeared a few times. The CDR3 bases are TGTGCCTGGAGTGGGACAGGTAATCGGTTCGGCTATGGCTACACCTTC. Protein product: CAWSGTGNRFGYGYTF. This chain uses TRBV30 with TRBJ1-2; 7 nucleotides match TRBD1. V lost 1 base to trimming and J lost 4 bases; unmatched junction nucleotides: 12. The CDR3 loop spans 16 amino acids. Germline CDR1 GTSNPN, CDR2 SVGIG (reference sequence).

In this sample, this clone turned up once. V is TRBV6-6 and J is TRBJ2-1; D remains unclear. This CDR3 has 12 residues. V lost 0 bases, J lost 8 bases, and 5 bases lay in between. Germline loops: CDR1 MNHNY, CDR2 SVGAGI (reference sequence). CDR3 bases: TGTGCCAGCAGTTACTCACACGATGAGCAGTTCTTC. Its translation: CASSYSHDEQFF.

The chain has TRBV27 and TRBJ1-2, with a tentative D call TRBD1 (6 bases). This CDR3 contains 15 residues. Trimming cost V 7 bases and J 2 bases, with 17 bases left between them. CDR1 is MNHEY, CDR2 SMNVEV, per germline (reference sequence). CDR3: CASKRSAGQNYGYTF. The CDR3 DNA sequence: TGTGCCAGCAAGAGATCAGCGGGACAAAACTATGGCTACACCTTC.

This clone has just one count. This chain connects TRBV6-4 to TRBJ1-1, with D possibly matching TRBD1 (5 bases). The germline CDR1 and CDR2 sequences are MRHNA and SNTAGT. V gave up 4 bases and J gave up 5 bases, with 11 bases separating them. CDR3 size: 13 residues. The CDR3 DNA sequence: TGTGCCAGCAGTGGTAGGGGAGGGACTGAAGCTTTCTTT. Its translation: CASSGRGGTEAFF.

This clone was recorded only once. This chain uses TRBV28 with TRBJ1-2, with D possibly matching TRBD1 (6 bases). The germline V gene has CDR1 MDHEN and CDR2 SYDVKM. CDR3 length equals 15 residues. V was cut by 6 bases and J by 4 bases, with 18 bases left in between. The DNA of the CDR3 is TGTGCCAGCAGCGGGGGGGCACACGCCCCCTATGGCTACACCTTC. It translates to CASSGGAHAPYGYTF.

The chain uses TRBV5-5 and TRBJ2-7, with D perhaps matching TRBD1 (5 bases). The germline CDR1 and CDR2 sequences are SGHKS and YYEKEE (reference sequence). The CDR3 spans 15 residues. Deletions cut 2 bases from V and 2 bases from J, with 14 bases between. The CDR3 DNA follows: TGTGCCAGCAGCTTAGAGCCATCAGGGACCTACGAGCAGTACTTC. Translating it yields CASSLEPSGTYEQYF.